Sequencing of this T cell receptor (beta chain) was carried out in a study of cytomegalovirus exposure and HLA in healthy donors. Study as a whole: In terms of ancestry, the Caucasian-associated cluster contained about four fifths of the 300 to 400 genotyped donors. Regarding the study as a whole: Exclusion applied to some V segments, including TRBV6-2 and TRBV6-3, as they were indistinguishable. Several of the most significant clusters appeared linked to common viral pathogens, based on a later analysis. A missense variant in DCLRE1C was later tied to TCR beta V- and J-gene trimming.

CDR1 is MNHEY and CDR2 is SMNVEV in the germline V gene (reference sequence). After removal of 7 bases from V and 4 bases from J, the junction contained 13 bases not matched to a gene. The CDR3 length is 17 residues. Note on this clone: The antigen is unknown.

PCR amplification relied on 60 Vbeta primers (plus 13 Jbeta primers). The method was immunoSEQ multiplex PCR; TCRdb's version includes in-frame clones alone and lacks a portion of them. The repertoire has 100,000 to 140,000 clones, more than 70% of them found once; the top ten carry more than 2%. Sample: PBMCs. This clonotype originated in a man aged 18-30 years in good health and CMV-seronegative. The V and J genes are TRBV27 and TRBJ1-2; 12 bases align to TRBD1. This CDR3 is CASKKPGQGAQGYGYTF. In nucleotides, the CDR3 is TGTGCCAGCAAGAAACCGGGACAGGGGGCGCAGGGCTATGGCTACACCTTC.